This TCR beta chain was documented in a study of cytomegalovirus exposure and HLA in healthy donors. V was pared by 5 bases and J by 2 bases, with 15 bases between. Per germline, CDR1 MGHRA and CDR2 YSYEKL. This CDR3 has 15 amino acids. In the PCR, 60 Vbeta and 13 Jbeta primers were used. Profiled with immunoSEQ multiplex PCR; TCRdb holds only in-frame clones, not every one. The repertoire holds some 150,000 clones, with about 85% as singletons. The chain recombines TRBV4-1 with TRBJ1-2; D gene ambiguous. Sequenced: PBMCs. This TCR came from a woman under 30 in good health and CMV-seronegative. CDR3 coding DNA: TGCGCCAGCAGCAGGGAGGTGACCCTAAACTATGGCTACACCTTC. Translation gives CASSREVTLNYGYTF.